These 28 T cell receptor beta chains share one sample of origin, sequenced in a study of T cell repertoires in aging, cancer and after chemotherapy. Rearranged V-D-J TRB sequences were amplified with a mixed TRB-A/B primer pool. One entry per CDR3 protein results from TCRdb running MiXCR on the multiplex PCR reads. Among approximately 9,700 distinct CDR3 sequences listed, roughly 37% were seen once. The template was genomic DNA from peripheral blood, not RNA. Source material: blood. These receptors were obtained from a human donor in good health.

As regards this clonotype: The junction departs from the called germline gene at one end, perhaps through a read error. This chain uses TRBV6-2 or TRBV6-3 with TRBJ2-3; D unclear. The V gene's germline CDR1 is MNHEY and CDR2 SVGEGT. This CDR3 is 17 amino acids long. The CDR3 protein is CVSSYSVPDWGTDTQYF. The CDR3, as DNA: TGTGTCAGCAGTTACTCAGTTCCCGATTGGGGCACAGATACGCAGTATTTT.

This chain connects TRBV27 to TRBJ2-3; possible D gene TRBD1, 5 bases. Trimming stripped 2 bases from V and 0 bases from J, with 9 bases between. This CDR3 is 15 amino acids long. Germline CDR1 MNHEY, CDR2 SMNVEV (reference sequence). The CDR3 coding sequence is TGTGCCAGCAGTTTAAAAGGGGTCAGCACAGATACGCAGTATTTT. Amino acids: CASSLKGVSTDTQYF.

This clonotype was counted only a few times. The gene calls are TRBV18 and TRBJ2-1; 8 bases fit TRBD1. The J segment lost 8 bases and the V segment lost 2 bases, leaving 8 bases of the junction unmatched. The CDR3 totals 15 residues. The germline V gene has CDR1 KGHSH and CDR2 LQKENI. The CDR3 loop is CASSPIGQGGHEQFF. CDR3 sequence (DNA): TGTGCCAGCTCACCAATTGGACAGGGAGGCCATGAGCAGTTCTTC.

This clonotype was seen only a few times. CDR3 nucleotide sequence: TGCGCCAGCAGCTTTGGCGGGAGAAGCACAGATACGCAGTATTTT. It encodes CASSFGGRSTDTQYF. V usage is TRBV5-1 and J usage is TRBJ2-3; 7 nucleotides align to TRBD2. The germline V gene has CDR1 SGHRS and CDR2 YFSETQ. V lost 2 bases and J lost 0; bases outside the gene matches: 3. The CDR3 runs 15 residues.

In this sample, this clonotype is medium-sized. The V and J genes are TRBV6-4 and TRBJ2-6; the D is unclear. Trimming stripped 0 bases from V and 4 bases from J, with 4 bases between. CDR1 is MRHNA, CDR2 SNTAGT, per germline. The length of the CDR3 is 14 residues. CDR3 sequence: CASSDSAGANVLTF. Written as DNA, the CDR3 is TGTGCCAGCAGTGACTCGGCCGGGGCCAACGTCCTGACTTTC.

This chain uses TRBV7-9 with TRBJ2-2; D unclear. This CDR3 is 16 amino acids long. The V gene lost 6 bases and the J gene lost 2 bases, with 16 bases spanning the gap. The germline V gene has CDR1 SEHNR and CDR2 FQNEAQ (reference sequence). The CDR3 DNA reads as TGTGCCAGCAGAAAACCCGTGGGCCTAAACACCGGGGAGCTGTTTTTT. Protein: CASRKPVGLNTGELFF. The whole variable domain, filled in from reference TRBV7-9 and TRBJ2-2, reads DTGVSQNPRHKITKRGQNVTFRCDPISEHNRLYWYRQTLGQGPEFLTYFQNEAQLEKSRLLSDRFSAERPKGSFSTLEIQRTEQGDSAMYLCASRKPVGLNTGELFFGEGSRLTVL.

This clonotype is medium-sized in the sample. V gene TRBV19 combines with J gene TRBJ2-7; D might be TRBD2 (5 bases). Trimming took off 3 bases at V and 5 bases at J, with 14 bases between the two ends. The CDR3 spans 14 residues. The V gene's germline CDR1 is LNHDA and CDR2 SQIVND (reference sequence). The CDR3 nucleotides read TGTGCCAGTAGTATTGGAGGACCCGCGGACGAGCAGTACTTC. This gives the protein CASSIGGPADEQYF.

V is TRBV6-4 and J is TRBJ2-2, with D perhaps matching TRBD2 (5 bases). The CDR3 runs 14 residues. V lost 8 bases, J lost 2 bases, and 12 bases lay in between. The germline V gene encodes CDR1 MRHNA and CDR2 SNTAGT. The CDR3 sequence is CASQSGDNTGELFF. In DNA form, the CDR3 reads TGTGCCAGCCAGAGCGGAGACAACACCGGGGAGCTGTTTTTT.

CDR3 DNA: TGTGCCAGCACCTTACGACAGGGCCAAGACGAGCAGTACTTC. Translation gives CASTLRQGQDEQYF. The chain joins TRBV27 to TRBJ2-7, with 7 positions matching TRBD1. J gave up 5 bases and V 7 bases, and 11 bases lay outside the gene matches. This CDR3 is built from 14 residues. Germline lookup yields CDR1 MNHEY and CDR2 SMNVEV (reference sequence).

This clonotype turned up a few times. Here the CDR3 reads CASSLETSGSHEQYF. CDR3 sequence (DNA): TGTGCCAGCAGCTTAGAAACTAGCGGGAGCCACGAGCAGTACTTC. The V call is TRBV6-6, the J call TRBJ2-7; TRBD2 aligns across 11 bases. The CDR3 totals 15 residues. The ends lost 6 bases at V and 5 bases at J; junction bases unmatched: 9. Germline assignment: CDR1 MNHNY and CDR2 SVGAGI (reference sequence).

V gene TRBV18 combines with J gene TRBJ1-4; 7 nucleotides line up with TRBD1. Germline V lookup: CDR1 KGHSH, CDR2 LQKENI. The CDR3 runs to 16 residues. J gave up 0 bases and V 2 bases, and 3 bases lay outside the gene matches. The CDR3 DNA follows: TGTGCCAGCTCACCAGTCCAGGGGGCAACTAATGAAAAACTGTTTTTT. Translation gives CASSPVQGATNEKLFF.

This clonotype was counted only a few times. The rearrangement links TRBV28 to TRBJ2-3, with D perhaps matching TRBD1 or TRBD2 (6 bases each). There are 14 residues in the CDR3. Between the trimmed V and J ends, which lost 5 bases and 4 bases, there was a span of 13 bases. The germline CDR1 and CDR2 sequences are MDHEN and SYDVKM. The CDR3 reads CASSRPGAADTQYF. DNA of the CDR3: TGTGCCAGCAGTCGCCCGGGGGCGGCAGATACGCAGTATTTT.

This clonotype was counted a few times. This sequence joins TRBV11-1 and TRBJ2-5, with 11 nucleotides matching TRBD2. The junction had 5 bases not matched to a gene; V was cut back by 3 bases and J by 5 bases. CDR1 SGHAT and CDR2 FQDESV come from the germline V gene (reference sequence). This CDR3 spans 15 amino acids. DNA of the CDR3: TGTGCCAGCAGCTTCCGTAGCGGGAGGGGTGAGACCCAGTACTTC. This codes for CASSFRSGRGETQYF.

This chain links TRBV7-2 with TRBJ1-1; D is unresolved. Trimming stripped 0 bases from V and 3 bases from J, with 8 bases between. This CDR3 region has 14 residues. Germline lookup yields CDR1 SGHTA and CDR2 FQGNSA. CDR3 region: CASSLAPGYTEAFF. CDR3 DNA sequence: TGTGCCAGCAGCTTAGCACCCGGGTACACTGAAGCTTTCTTT.

This sequence joins TRBV20-1 and TRBJ2-5; 12 positions match TRBD2. The germline CDR1 and CDR2 sequences are DFQATT and SNEGSKA (reference sequence). Trimming at V came to 2 bases and at J to 5 bases, leaving 9 bases not matched to a gene. This CDR3 has 16 residues. The CDR3 protein is CSARTASGRDPETQYF. In nucleotides, the CDR3 is TGCAGTGCTAGAACGGCTAGCGGGAGGGATCCGGAGACCCAGTACTTC.

By share, this clonotype counts as medium-sized. V and J are TRBV6-5 and TRBJ2-1; no clear D gene. Trimming removed 7 bases at V and 6 bases at J, with 13 bases between. Germline V lookup: CDR1 MNHEY, CDR2 SVGAGI. The CDR3 sequence is 13 residues long. The CDR3 DNA reads TGTGCCAGCAAATTCGACCCCTTCAATGAGCAGTTCTTC. Translating it yields CASKFDPFNEQFF.

This clonotype is labeled medium-sized. The J gene is TRBJ2-3, the V gene TRBV5-1; 10 positions match TRBD1. CDR3 length: 15 amino acids. The germline gives CDR1 SGHRS, CDR2 YFSETQ. V lost 3 bases and J lost 2; bases outside the gene matches: 3. As DNA, the CDR3 is TGCGCCAGCAGCTCCGGGACAGGGGACACAGATACGCAGTATTTT. Amino acids: CASSSGTGDTDTQYF.

The V gene is TRBV18, the J gene TRBJ2-1; D not resolved. The V end was cut by 2 bases, the J end by 11 bases, with 10 bases between. CDR1 and CDR2 from the germline V gene are KGHSH and LQKENI. The CDR3 has 12 residues. CDR3 loop: CASSPKEPKQFF. CDR3 DNA: TGTGCCAGCTCACCAAAGGAACCAAAGCAGTTCTTC.

This clonotype rates as large. The chain uses TRBV29-1 and TRBJ2-5, with D perhaps matching TRBD2 (5 bases). Germline CDR1 reads SQVTM; CDR2 reads ANQGSEA. The CDR3 is 12 residues long. The V end lost 4 bases, the J end lost 2 bases, and 8 bases lay between the germline ends. This CDR3 reads CSVASGQETQYF. The CDR3, as DNA: TGCAGCGTTGCCAGCGGACAAGAGACCCAGTACTTC.

The chain joins TRBV5-1 to TRBJ1-3; D gene ambiguous. The CDR3 is 16 residues long. Per the germline V gene, CDR1 is SGHRS and CDR2 is YFSETQ. V lost 4 bases to trimming and J lost 1 base, with 15 bases between them. The CDR3 nucleotides are TGCGCCAGCAGCATCAGGCCTGATTCGTCTGGAAACACCATATATTTT. It translates to CASSIRPDSSGNTIYF.

This clonotype is a singleton in its sample. The chain has TRBV28 and TRBJ1-3; 8 nucleotides match TRBD1. This CDR3 region has 16 residues. Trimming cost V 0 bases and J 3 bases; bases outside gene matches: 4. Germline V gene sequence: CDR1 MDHEN, CDR2 SYDVKM. The CDR3, as DNA: TGTGCCAGCAGTTTATGGGCAGGGGGCGATGGAAACACCATATATTTT. This gives the protein CASSLWAGGDGNTIYF.

By sample fraction, this clonotype is medium-sized. The V gene is TRBV29-1, the J gene TRBJ2-5; 8 nucleotides agree with TRBD1. The ends lost 6 bases at V and 7 bases at J; junction bases unmatched: 10. This CDR3 has 13 amino acids. Germline assignment: CDR1 SQVTM and CDR2 ANQGSEA. The CDR3 loop is CSVTQTGVATQYF. Written as DNA, the CDR3 is TGCAGCGTCACTCAGACAGGGGTCGCGACCCAGTACTTC. The full variable domain, with the rest looked up from reference TRBV29-1 and TRBJ2-5, is SAVISQKPSRDICQRGTSLTIQCQVDSQVTMMFWYRQQPGQSLTLIATANQGSEATYESGFVIDKFPISRPNLTFSTLTVSNMSPEDSSIYLCSVTQTGVATQYFGPGTRLLVL.

This clonotype was counted a few times. The rearrangement links TRBV6-5 to TRBJ2-5, with a weak D call TRBD2 (6 bases). This CDR3 comprises 17 residues. Germline V gene sequence: CDR1 MNHEY, CDR2 SVGAGI. Trimming took off 6 bases at V and 1 base at J, with 21 bases between the two ends. CDR3 DNA sequence: TGTGCCAGCAGCCTCACGCTCGGGGGAGGAATCCAAGAGACCCAGTACTTC. This codes for CASSLTLGGGIQETQYF.

This chain links TRBV6-1 with TRBJ1-1, with 8 bases that match TRBD1. CDR1 and CDR2 from the germline V gene are MNHNS and SASEGT. The V segment lost 8 bases and the J segment 4 bases; nucleotides outside the gene matches: 6. The CDR3 totals 13 residues. This CDR3 reads CASYGDRLTEAFF. The CDR3 region has the DNA TGTGCCAGCTATGGGGACAGGCTCACTGAAGCTTTCTTT.

The genes are TRBV19 and TRBJ1-5; 7 nucleotides align to TRBD1. Per germline, CDR1 LNHDA and CDR2 SQIVND (reference sequence). The CDR3 runs 14 residues. V was clipped by 4 bases and J by 2 bases; unmatched bases: 2. DNA for the CDR3: TGTGCCAGTAGTACTACAGGGGGCAATCAGCCCCAGCATTTT. Translated: CASSTTGGNQPQHF.

This clonotype was detected only a few times. This chain connects TRBV5-6 to TRBJ1-2; D remains ambiguous. There are 13 residues in the CDR3. Trimming shortened V by 0 bases and J by 2 bases, and 5 bases separated the two germline ends. Germline CDR1 SGHDT, CDR2 YYEEEE. The CDR3 sequence is CASSLGRNYGYTF. In nucleotides, the CDR3 is TGTGCCAGCAGCTTGGGACGGAACTATGGCTACACCTTC.

Only a few counts were recorded for this clonotype. The rearrangement joins TRBV5-1 to TRBJ2-2, with a weak D call TRBD1 (6 bases). Germline V CDR1 and CDR2: SGHRS, YFSETQ. There are 15 residues in the CDR3. Trimming took 8 bases from V and 3 from J, leaving 17 bases between them. Here the CDR3 DNA reads TGCGCCAGTTCGGTTGGCCAGGGGTACACCGGGGAGCTGTTTTTT. Translated, it gives CASSVGQGYTGELFF.

The sample holds a few counts of this clonotype. This chain uses TRBV6-1 with TRBJ2-1, with D perhaps matching TRBD2 (6 bases). The CDR3 loop spans 15 amino acids. Trimming took 2 bases from V and 10 from J, leaving 18 bases between them. From germline, CDR1 is MNHNS and CDR2 SASEGT. This chain's CDR3 is CASSEKIEGAGEQFF. The CDR3 DNA follows: TGTGCCAGCAGTGAAAAGATCGAAGGGGCGGGAGAGCAGTTCTTC.